These 14 T cell receptor beta chains were sequenced from one sample in a study of blood T cell repertoires in COVID-19. Some clones are missing from TCRdb's copy, which holds only in-frame ones; the method was immunoSEQ multiplex PCR. The sample contains over 200,000 clones, approximately 86% of which appear only once. Material: peripheral blood. All receptors come from a man aged 18-30 years with active or convalescent COVID-19.

The chain has TRBV7-2 and TRBJ1-1; D is uncertain. There are 15 residues in the CDR3. CDR1 and CDR2 (germline): SGHTA, FQGNSA. V lost 1 base and J 4 bases, leaving 13 bases between the germline ends. The CDR3 DNA follows: TGTGCCAGCAGCTTAGGACCAGCCCTAGGCACTGAAGCTTTCTTT. It encodes CASSLGPALGTEAFF.

This chain links TRBV21-1 with TRBJ2-1; TRBD2 was called by the table and not checked on the DNA. TRBV21-1 is marked as a pseudogene. The CDR3 consists of 16 residues. CDR3 nucleotide sequence: TGTGCCAGCGGGAATCCGGGACTAGCGGGAGTGGATGAGCAGTTCTTC. Translation: CASGNPGLAGVDEQFF.

The chain has TRBV7-2 and TRBJ2-7; 10 nucleotides line up with TRBD1. This CDR3 region has 15 residues. V shed 5 bases and J 1 base; nucleotides not matched to a gene: 5. The germline CDR1 and CDR2 sequences are SGHTA and FQGNSA. The CDR3 sequence: CASSPDRGASYEQYF. The CDR3 coding sequence is TGTGCCAGCAGCCCGGACAGGGGGGCATCCTACGAGCAGTACTTC.

The chain recombines TRBV19 with TRBJ1-1; D uncertain. The length of the CDR3 is 16 residues. Looked up from germline, CDR1 is LNHDA and CDR2 is SQIVND (reference sequence). V lost 6 bases and J 0 bases, leaving 17 bases between the germline ends. As DNA, the CDR3 is TGTGCCAGTAGGTCTATTTCTGGCAGGATGAACACTGAAGCTTTCTTT. Protein product: CASRSISGRMNTEAFF.

The CDR3 DNA follows: TGTGCCACCAGTGATTATGGCCGTACAGATACGCAGTATTTT. Translated, it gives CATSDYGRTDTQYF. The V gene is TRBV24-1, the J gene TRBJ2-3; no definite D call. This CDR3 region has 14 residues. In germline, CDR1 is KGHDR, CDR2 SFDVKD. Trimming cost V 2 bases and J 3 bases, with 8 bases left between them.

This chain joins TRBV6-5 and TRBJ1-2, with TRBD1 identical over 7 bases. This CDR3 has 14 residues. Germline trimming cut 11 bases from V and 1 base from J; bases unmatched to any gene: 10. Germline loops: CDR1 MNHEY, CDR2 SVGAGI. DNA for the CDR3: TGTGCCGGCTCCAGGACAGGAGTTAACTATGGCTACACCTTC. Protein: CAGSRTGVNYGYTF.

This sequence joins TRBV11-2 and TRBJ2-3, with 11 bases fitting TRBD2. From germline, CDR1 is SGHAT and CDR2 FQNNGV. CDR3 length: 17 amino acids. J lost 7 bases, V lost 5 bases, and 14 bases had no gene match. The CDR3 here is CASSPRGLAGGGYTQYF. For the CDR3, the DNA is TGTGCCAGCAGCCCCAGAGGCCTAGCGGGAGGAGGGTATACGCAGTATTTT.

To note about this clone: Within the sample, other DNA sequences also encode this same CDR3. The chain uses TRBV5-1 and TRBJ2-2, with D unclear. CDR1 and CDR2 (germline): SGHRS, YFSETQ. Between the trimmed V and J ends, which lost 1 base and 5 bases, there was a span of 6 bases. The CDR3 length is 13 residues. The CDR3 region is CASSLHRTGELFF. The DNA for the CDR3 is TGCGCCAGCAGCTTGCATAGAACCGGGGAGCTGTTTTTT. The full variable domain, its missing parts supplied by reference TRBV5-1 and TRBJ2-2, is KAGVTQTPRYLIKTRGQQVTLSCSPISGHRSVSWYQQTPGQGLQFLFEYFSETQRNKGNFPGRFSGRQFSNSRSEMNVSTLELGDSALYLCASSLHRTGELFFGEGSRLTVL.

The rearrangement uses TRBV6-5 and TRBJ1-2; 8 bases are a match to TRBD1. Per germline, CDR1 MNHEY and CDR2 SVGAGI. This CDR3 is 14 amino acids long. Trimming at V came to 7 bases and at J to 3 bases, leaving 7 bases not matched to a gene. CDR3 in amino acids: CASTSYRGDYGYTF. The CDR3 DNA sequence: TGTGCCAGCACCTCCTACAGGGGGGACTATGGCTACACCTTC.

The V call is TRBV28, the J call TRBJ1-4; 10 nucleotides agree with TRBD1. The V gene's germline CDR1 is MDHEN and CDR2 SYDVKM. The CDR3 has 13 amino acids. The CDR3 DNA sequence: TGTGTCGCACGGGACAGGGGCACCGAAAAACTGTTTTTT. Protein product: CVARDRGTEKLFF.

The chain couples TRBV5-4 to TRBJ2-1; perhaps TRBD1 as D (6 bases). The V end lost 1 base, the J end lost 3 bases, and 11 bases lay between the germline ends. The CDR3 spans 15 residues. The germline gives CDR1 SGHNT, CDR2 YYREEE (reference sequence). The CDR3 DNA reads as TGTGCCAGCAGCTTGATTGGGGGCGGCTACAATGAGCAGTTCTTC. Protein product: CASSLIGGGYNEQFF. Full variable domain (rest looked up from reference TRBV5-4 and TRBJ2-1): ETGVTQSPTHLIKTRGQQVTLRCSSQSGHNTVSWYQQALGQGPQFIFQYYREEENGRGNFPPRFSGLQFPNYSSELNVNALELDDSALYLCASSLIGGGYNEQFFGPGTRLTVL.

The rearrangement joins TRBV6-5 to TRBJ2-7; weak D call: TRBD2 (6 bases). V shed 8 bases and J shed 4 bases, with 15 bases lying between them. The germline V gene has CDR1 MNHEY and CDR2 SVGAGI. This CDR3 has 13 amino acids. The CDR3 region has the DNA TGTGCCAGCTGGGGCGGGGCAGTATACGAGCAGTACTTC. Amino acid sequence: CASWGGAVYEQYF.

The chain couples TRBV12-3 or TRBV12-4 to TRBJ2-7; TRBD1 is a possible D gene (6 bases). The CDR3 has 12 amino acids. Trimming left V 8 bases short and J 6 bases short, with 14 bases between. The CDR3 protein is CASGGSLIEQYF. The CDR3 DNA is TGTGCCAGCGGGGGCTCCCTCATCGAGCAGTACTTC.

This rearrangement joins TRBV9 to TRBJ2-7, with 7 bases aligning to TRBD2. Trimming took 0 bases from V and 6 from J; bases not matched to a gene: 3. The germline V gene has CDR1 SGDLS and CDR2 YYNGEE. The CDR3 covers 13 residues. CDR3 in amino acids: CASSVGGGGEQYF. The CDR3 DNA follows: TGTGCCAGCAGCGTAGGCGGGGGAGGCGAGCAGTACTTC.